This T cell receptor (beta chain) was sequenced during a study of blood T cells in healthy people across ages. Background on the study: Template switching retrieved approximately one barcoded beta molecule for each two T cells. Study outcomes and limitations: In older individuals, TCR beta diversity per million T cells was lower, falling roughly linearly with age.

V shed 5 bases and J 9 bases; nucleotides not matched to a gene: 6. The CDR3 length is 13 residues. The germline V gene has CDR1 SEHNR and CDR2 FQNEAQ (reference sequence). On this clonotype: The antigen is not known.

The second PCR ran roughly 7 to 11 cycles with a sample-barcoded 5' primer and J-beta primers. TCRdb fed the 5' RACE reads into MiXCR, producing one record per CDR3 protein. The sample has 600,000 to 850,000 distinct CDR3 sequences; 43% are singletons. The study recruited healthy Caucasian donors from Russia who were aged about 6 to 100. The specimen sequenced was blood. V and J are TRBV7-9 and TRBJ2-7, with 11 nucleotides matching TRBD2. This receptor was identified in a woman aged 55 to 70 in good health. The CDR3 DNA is TGTGCCAGCAGCACCGGGACTAGCGGACCGCAGTACTTC. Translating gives CASSTGTSGPQYF.